This paragraph reports one TCR beta chain. The antigen is not known. V shed 4 bases and J 3 bases; nucleotides not matched to a gene: 6. The germline CDR1 and CDR2 sequences are MGHRA and YSYEKL. The length of the CDR3 is 17 residues. The data belong to a study of vaccination and CD4 T cells after COVID-19. Study-level findings and limits: Looking at convalescent patients, 304 of their 307 vaccine-specific clones were spike mono-reactive.

Treatment of the sample: roughly nine-day PBMC culture with coronavirus spike peptide pools or control peptides (ViraFEST assay). Positive PCR results dated from March to December 2020, before the US Alpha, Beta and Delta variants. Oncomine TCR Beta short-read sequencing was applied to DNA from cultured CD4+ T cells. Using the QIAamp micro DNA kit, genomic DNA was extracted from the CD4+ T cells that had been cultured. TCRdb recomputed calls from the PCR reads with MiXCR, one row per CDR3 protein. The table lists 4,500 to 5,500 distinct CDR3 sequences, about 34% of them singletons. Sequenced here: CD4+ T cells from blood, cultured in vitro, sampled after SARS-CoV-2 vaccination. The clonotype comes from a human donor who had recovered from COVID-19. The chain recombines TRBV4-1 with TRBJ2-3; 14 bases are shared with TRBD2. As DNA, the CDR3 is TGCGCCAGCAGCCTTGGGGGACTAGCGGGAGTAACAGATACGCAGTATTTT. Amino acids: CASSLGGLAGVTDTQYF.